These T cell receptor beta chains were read from a single sample in a study of T-cell reconstitution after alpha-beta-depleted transplantation in children. TCRdb reanalysed the PCR reads using MiXCR and keeps one entry per CDR3 protein. The sample carries 500,000 to 600,000 distinct CDR3 sequences, about 31% recorded once. Specimen: PBMCs from the stem cell graft donor, collected from the stem cell graft. Receptor source: a human donor who donated a stem cell graft to a child with aplastic anemia. Both conserved end residues are trimmed from each CDR3.

v_gene: TRBV12-3/TRBV12-4
j_gene: TRBJ2-1
CDR3aa: ASSISTSGEQF

v_gene: TRBV18
j_gene: TRBJ2-1
CDR3aa: ASSPGRVEYNEQF

v_gene: TRBV5-1
j_gene: TRBJ2-1
CDR3aa: ASSLRGGEGNNEQF

v_gene: TRBV11-1
j_gene: TRBJ1-1
CDR3aa: ASSQEQGAF

v_gene: TRBV20-1
j_gene: TRBJ2-1
CDR3aa: SAPSRPGLGRGEQF

v_gene: TRBV4-3
j_gene: TRBJ1-1
CDR3aa: ASSQDYGKNTEAF

v_gene: TRBV9
j_gene: TRBJ2-2
CDR3aa: ATSGRGGTRELF

v_gene: TRBV20-1
j_gene: TRBJ1-5
CDR3aa: SARDEGPNSNQPQH

v_gene: TRBV5-1
j_gene: TRBJ1-2
CDR3aa: ASSLAQGGWAYGYT

v_gene: TRBV5-8
j_gene: TRBJ1-4
CDR3aa: ASSLVMGQGAKKLF

v_gene: TRBV7-2
j_gene: TRBJ2-5
CDR3aa: ASSLLMGETQY

v_gene: TRBV21-1
j_gene: TRBJ1-1
CDR3aa: ASSQGWAF

v_gene: TRBV29-1
j_gene: TRBJ1-1
CDR3aa: SVATNTEAF

v_gene: TRBV28
j_gene: TRBJ1-2
CDR3aa: ASSVPTGTGTEGYT

v_gene: TRBV28
j_gene: TRBJ2-3
CDR3aa: ASSLLQGTKADTQY

v_gene: TRBV5-1
j_gene: TRBJ1-1
CDR3aa: ASSLVSGGSTEAF

v_gene: TRBV5-1
j_gene: TRBJ2-7
CDR3aa: ASSFKQNYEQY

v_gene: TRBV5-6
j_gene: TRBJ1-5
CDR3aa: ASSLLSGHNQPQH

v_gene: TRBV9
j_gene: TRBJ2-2
CDR3aa: ASSVVPNTGELF

v_gene: TRBV5-1
j_gene: TRBJ2-1
CDR3aa: ASSWGGGGYNEQF

v_gene: TRBV19
j_gene: TRBJ1-1
CDR3aa: ASSPGGGDTEAF

v_gene: TRBV29-1
j_gene: TRBJ2-3
CDR3aa: SVTGPATDTQY

v_gene: TRBV18
j_gene: TRBJ2-1
CDR3aa: ASSPLAGGFNEQF

v_gene: TRBV6-5
j_gene: TRBJ2-5
CDR3aa: ASSYGGGGAQY

v_gene: TRBV20-1
j_gene: TRBJ2-1
CDR3aa: SALGDRGYREQF

v_gene: TRBV29-1
j_gene: TRBJ2-4
CDR3aa: SALTSGLAKNIQY

v_gene: TRBV7-2
j_gene: TRBJ1-6
CDR3aa: ASSLAGEGSPLH

v_gene: TRBV18
j_gene: TRBJ2-5
CDR3aa: ASSQDQETQY

v_gene: TRBV29-1
j_gene: TRBJ2-2
CDR3aa: SVTGGFGELF

v_gene: TRBV6-2/TRBV6-3
j_gene: TRBJ1-1
CDR3aa: ASRTGGSMNTEAF

v_gene: TRBV12-3/TRBV12-4
j_gene: TRBJ2-1
CDR3aa: ASIVSGIDNEQF

v_gene: TRBV14
j_gene: TRBJ1-1
CDR3aa: ASSQIRGRTEAF

v_gene: TRBV6-2/TRBV6-3
j_gene: TRBJ2-4
CDR3aa: ASSSSKNIQY

v_gene: TRBV20-1
j_gene: TRBJ1-2
CDR3aa: SATRDRGNYGYT

v_gene: TRBV7-3
j_gene: TRBJ1-1
CDR3aa: ASSLLGDRANTEAF

v_gene: TRBV7-9
j_gene: TRBJ2-3
CDR3aa: ASSPLNTVAADTQY

v_gene: TRBV10-3
j_gene: TRBJ1-5
CDR3aa: AISPVGIQPQH

v_gene: TRBV7-2
j_gene: TRBJ2-3
CDR3aa: ASSLASGLAGISTDTQY

v_gene: TRBV27
j_gene: TRBJ2-2
CDR3aa: ASSLPGLAANTGELF

v_gene: TRBV7-2
j_gene: TRBJ2-3
CDR3aa: ASSLARTTDTQY

v_gene: TRBV6-1
j_gene: TRBJ2-3
CDR3aa: ASRGLAGAGDTQY

v_gene: TRBV6-2/TRBV6-3
j_gene: TRBJ1-5
CDR3aa: ASSRQGSSQPQH

v_gene: TRBV6-5
j_gene: TRBJ2-7
CDR3aa: ASSYEAGDSYEQY

v_gene: TRBV29-1
j_gene: TRBJ1-2
CDR3aa: SVAQGPYYGYT

v_gene: TRBV18
j_gene: TRBJ1-1
CDR3aa: ASSPHSRGTEAF

v_gene: TRBV10-3
j_gene: TRBJ2-5
CDR3aa: AISKQGSETQY

v_gene: TRBV24-1
j_gene: TRBJ2-5
CDR3aa: ATSDNWWSETQY

v_gene: TRBV14
j_gene: TRBJ2-1
CDR3aa: ASSQMGLAGYNEQF

v_gene: TRBV13
j_gene: TRBJ2-7
CDR3aa: ASTKGTGDYEQY

v_gene: TRBV11-2
j_gene: TRBJ2-5
CDR3aa: ASSGSGTQY

v_gene: TRBV20-1
j_gene: TRBJ2-3
CDR3aa: SARAQGISTDTQY

v_gene: TRBV20-1
j_gene: TRBJ2-1
CDR3aa: SAVRDSSYNEQF

v_gene: TRBV7-9
j_gene: TRBJ2-2
CDR3aa: ASSLEGGASTGELF

v_gene: TRBV9
j_gene: TRBJ2-1
CDR3aa: ASSVGETSGFSSYNEQF

v_gene: TRBV12-3/TRBV12-4
j_gene: TRBJ2-3
CDR3aa: ASSKGLTSTDTQY

v_gene: TRBV7-9
j_gene: TRBJ2-1
CDR3aa: ASSIPLSGRAGEQF